The rows below give T cell receptor beta chains drawn from one sample of a study of graft-versus-host responses after intestinal transplantation. TCRdb keeps only in-frame clones here, not all; method: immunoSEQ multiplex PCR. The sample records 20,000 to 30,000 clones, over 75% being singletons. The sample in question was PBMCs, obtained 463 days after intestinal transplant. These receptors all stem from a human patient who received an intestinal transplant, so some T cells may come from the graft donor. The CDR3 runs from the conserved cysteine through the conserved F or W. D genes are given only for firm matches. Expanded clones are given a class, and other clones once, few, many or no size at all.

v_gene,abundance,j_gene,len,d_gene,CDR3aa,CDR3nt
TRBV25-1,once,TRBJ1-1,15,NA,CASSEYEGGDTEAFF,TGTGCCAGCAGTGAATATGAAGGGGGGGACACTGAAGCTTTCTTT
TRBV28,NA,TRBJ2-6,24,NA,CASSLRAVGVQTSGHRSGANVLTF,TGTGCCAGCAGTTTAAGGGCGGTAGGGGTACAGACGTCGGGACACCGCTCTGGGGCCAACGTCCTGACTTTC
TRBV7-8,NA,TRBJ2-3,13,NA,CASNALPAGAQYF,TGTGCCAGCAACGCCCTTCCGGCAGGCGCGCAGTATTTT
TRBV6-6,NA,TRBJ2-5,14,NA,CASSYLGVGETQYF,TGTGCCAGCAGTTACCTGGGAGTAGGAGAGACCCAGTACTTC
TRBV27,NA,TRBJ2-2,17,TRBD2,CASRVYSGSSVTGELFF,TGTGCCAGCAGGGTGTATAGCGGGAGTTCGGTAACCGGGGAGCTGTTTTTT
TRBV7-8,NA,TRBJ2-5,15,TRBD2,CASSPTSGIQETQYF,TGTGCCAGCAGCCCTACTAGCGGGATCCAAGAGACCCAGTACTTC
TRBV6-6,NA,TRBJ1-1,13,NA,CASSYSQNTEAFF,TGTGCCAGCAGTTACTCTCAGAACACTGAAGCTTTCTTT
TRBV6-5,NA,TRBJ2-2,15,TRBD1,CASSWNRGNTGELFF,TGTGCCAGCAGTTGGAACAGGGGTAACACCGGGGAGCTGTTTTTT
TRBV9,NA,TRBJ1-3,16,NA,CASSVRQSVSGNTIYF,TGTGCCAGCAGCGTCCGACAGTCTGTTTCTGGAAACACCATATATTTT
TRBV27,NA,TRBJ2-1,15,NA,CASSDYRTAYNEQFF,TGTGCCAGCAGCGACTACCGCACCGCTTACAATGAGCAGTTCTTC
TRBV2,NA,TRBJ1-5,13,TRBD1,CASRQGYSQPQHF,TGTGCCAGCAGACAGGGGTATTCTCAGCCCCAGCATTTT
TRBV6-5,NA,TRBJ2-5,15,TRBD2,CASENRGSGRSAQYF,TGTGCCAGCGAAAATAGGGGTAGCGGGAGGTCAGCCCAGTACTTC
TRBV7-6,NA,TRBJ2-7,13,NA,CATARITDYEQYF,TGTGCCACCGCTCGAATTACAGACTACGAGCAGTACTTC
TRBV27,NA,TRBJ1-6,16,NA,CASSFSGQGRNSPLHF,TGTGCCAGCAGTTTTTCAGGTCAGGGGAGGAATTCACCCCTCCACTTT
TRBV1,NA,TRBJ1-3,16,NA,CTSSRDRGRRGDTIYF,TGCACCAGCAGCCGGGACAGGGGGCGGAGGGGGGACACCATATATTTT
TRBV12-5,few,TRBJ1-1,12,NA,CASGLGRSEAFF,TGTGCTAGTGGTTTAGGACGGTCAGAGGCTTTCTTT
TRBV6-5,NA,TRBJ2-7,13,NA,CASSYSISAEQYF,TGTGCCAGCAGTTACTCGATCTCCGCCGAGCAGTACTTC
TRBV6-5,NA,TRBJ2-3,13,NA,CASSPRAPDTQYF,TGTGCCAGCAGCCCCAGGGCGCCAGATACGCAGTATTTT
TRBV19,NA,TRBJ2-3,16,NA,CASSSDYQLEADTQYF,TGTGCCAGTAGCTCGGACTACCAACTAGAGGCAGATACGCAGTATTTT
TRBV2,NA,TRBJ2-1,15,TRBD2,CASSPLAGGDNEQFF,TGTGCCAGCAGTCCCCTAGCGGGAGGGGACAATGAGCAGTTCTTC
TRBV10-2,NA,TRBJ2-7,12,NA,CASTGDSYEQYF,TGCGCCAGCACGGGGGATTCCTACGAGCAGTACTTC
TRBV5-5,NA,TRBJ2-3,14,NA,CASSFSGSTDTQYF,TGTGCCAGCAGCTTTAGCGGTAGCACAGATACGCAGTATTTT
TRBV28,NA,TRBJ2-3,15,TRBD1,CASSLSDRDTDTQYF,TGTGCCAGCAGTTTATCCGACAGGGACACAGATACGCAGTATTTT
TRBV7-8,NA,TRBJ1-4,16,NA,CASSLGGAVVNEKLFF,TGTGCCAGCAGCTTAGGGGGGGCCGTGGTTAATGAAAAACTGTTTTTT
TRBV18,NA,TRBJ1-3,16,NA,CASSPPGMSSGNTIYF,TGTGCCAGCTCACCACCCGGGATGAGCTCTGGAAACACCATATATTTT
TRBV6-5,NA,TRBJ2-3,15,NA,CATLDGAAGADTQYF,TGTGCCACCCTAGACGGGGCGGCTGGGGCAGATACGCAGTATTTT
TRBV6-6,NA,TRBJ2-3,14,TRBD1,CASSHTGGTDTQYF,TGTGCCAGCAGTCACACAGGGGGCACAGATACGCAGTATTTT
TRBV13,NA,TRBJ2-1,15,TRBD2,CASSPASGRGNEQFF,TGTGCCAGCAGCCCAGCTAGCGGGAGGGGGAATGAGCAGTTCTTC
TRBV2,NA,TRBJ1-2,15,NA,CASRDGASRVYGYTF,TGTGCCAGCAGGGACGGGGCCTCAAGGGTCTATGGCTACACCTTC
TRBV21-1,NA,TRBJ1-1,14,NA,CASSPGTPNTEAFF,TGTGCCAGCAGCCCCGGGACACCGAACACTGAAGCTTTCTTT
TRBV27,NA,TRBJ2-1,16,TRBD1,CASSLEAGQGLVEQFF,TGTGCCAGCAGTTTAGAGGCGGGACAGGGCTTAGTCGAGCAGTTCTTC
TRBV5-1,NA,TRBJ1-5,15,NA,CASSERPSSNQPQHF,TGCGCCAGCAGCGAAAGGCCTAGTAGCAATCAGCCCCAGCATTTT
TRBV19,NA,TRBJ1-2,12,TRBD1,CASSMTGRGYTF,TGTGCCAGTAGTATGACAGGGAGAGGCTACACCTTC
TRBV5-8,few,TRBJ2-3,18,TRBD2,CASSSGRLMGLAGDTQYF,TGTGCCAGCAGCTCTGGCCGCCTGATGGGACTAGCGGGAGATACGCAGTATTTT
TRBV10-1,few,TRBJ2-1,15,NA,CASHSAVPPGNEQFF,TGCGCCAGTCATTCAGCGGTCCCCCCGGGGAATGAGCAGTTCTTC
TRBV5-4,NA,TRBJ1-1,16,TRBD1,CASSLIGGGFFPEAFF,TGTGCCAGCAGCTTGATAGGGGGCGGCTTCTTCCCTGAAGCTTTCTTT
TRBV5-1,NA,TRBJ1-5,13,NA,CASSSGNNQPQHF,TGCGCCAGCAGCAGTGGGAACAATCAGCCCCAGCATTTT
TRBV29-1,NA,TRBJ2-3,14,NA,CSVEGTGVTDTQYF,TGCAGCGTTGAAGGGACGGGAGTCACAGATACGCAGTATTTT